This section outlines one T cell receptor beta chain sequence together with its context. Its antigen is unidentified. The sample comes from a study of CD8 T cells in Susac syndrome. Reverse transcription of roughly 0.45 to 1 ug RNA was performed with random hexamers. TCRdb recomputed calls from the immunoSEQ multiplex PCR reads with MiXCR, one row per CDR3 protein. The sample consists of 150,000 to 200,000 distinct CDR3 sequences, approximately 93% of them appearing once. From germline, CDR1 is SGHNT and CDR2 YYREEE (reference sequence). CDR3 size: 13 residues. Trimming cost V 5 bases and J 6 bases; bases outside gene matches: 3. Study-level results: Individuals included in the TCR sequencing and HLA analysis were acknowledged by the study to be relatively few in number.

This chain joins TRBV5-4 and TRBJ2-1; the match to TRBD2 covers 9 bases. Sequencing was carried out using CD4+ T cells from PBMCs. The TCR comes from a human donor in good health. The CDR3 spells CASRGRGGNEQFF. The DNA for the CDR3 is TGTGCCAGCAGGGGGCGGGGGGGCAATGAGCAGTTCTTC.